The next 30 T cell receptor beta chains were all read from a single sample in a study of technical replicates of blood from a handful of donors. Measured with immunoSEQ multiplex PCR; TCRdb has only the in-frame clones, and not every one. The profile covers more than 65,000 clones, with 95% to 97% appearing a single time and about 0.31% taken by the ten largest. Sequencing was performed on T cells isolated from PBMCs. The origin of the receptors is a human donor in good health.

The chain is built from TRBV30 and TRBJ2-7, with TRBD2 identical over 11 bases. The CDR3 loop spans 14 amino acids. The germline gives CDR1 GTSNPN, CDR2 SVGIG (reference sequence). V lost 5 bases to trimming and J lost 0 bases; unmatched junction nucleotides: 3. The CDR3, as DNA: TGTGCCTGGGCAACTAGCGGGAGCTCCTACGAGCAGTACTTC. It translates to CAWATSGSSYEQYF. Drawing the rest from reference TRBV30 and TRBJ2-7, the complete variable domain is SQTIHQWPATLVQPVGSPLSLECTVEGTSNPNLYWYRQAAGRGLQLLFYSVGIGQISSEVPQNLSASRPQDRQFILSSKKLLLSDSGFYLCAWATSGSSYEQYFGPGTRLTVT.

The DNA of the CDR3 is TGTGCCAGCAGCTTTTTTCTTAACCGGGACAGGCGAGGCGACTCTGGAAACACCATATATTTT. It codes for CASSFFLNRDRRGDSGNTIYF. The chain recombines TRBV7-6 with TRBJ1-3; 8 positions match TRBD1. The CDR3 has 21 residues. Looked up from germline, CDR1 is SGHVS and CDR2 is FNYEAQ. Trimming took 3 bases from V and 0 from J; bases not matched to a gene: 19.

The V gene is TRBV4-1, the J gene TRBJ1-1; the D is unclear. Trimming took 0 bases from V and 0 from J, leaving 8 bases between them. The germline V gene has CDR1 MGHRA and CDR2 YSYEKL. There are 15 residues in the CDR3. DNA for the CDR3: TGCGCCAGCAGCCAAGATAACCAGGTGAACACTGAAGCTTTCTTT. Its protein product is CASSQDNQVNTEAFF.

CDR3 sequence reads: CASSIGLAVYEQYF. The CDR3 DNA reads as TGTGCCAGTAGTATCGGACTAGCAGTCTACGAGCAGTACTTC. The chain employs TRBV19 and TRBJ2-7, with 8 bases aligning to TRBD2. V was clipped by 3 bases and J by 3 bases; unmatched bases: 4. Germline-derived CDR1 and CDR2 are LNHDA and SQIVND (reference sequence). CDR3 length equals 14 residues.

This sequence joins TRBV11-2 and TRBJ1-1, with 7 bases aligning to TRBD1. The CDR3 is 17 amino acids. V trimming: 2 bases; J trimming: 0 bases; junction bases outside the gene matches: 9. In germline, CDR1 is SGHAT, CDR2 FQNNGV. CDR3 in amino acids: CASSLRRDRNMNTEAFF. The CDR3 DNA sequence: TGTGCCAGCAGCTTACGTCGGGACAGAAACATGAACACTGAAGCTTTCTTT.

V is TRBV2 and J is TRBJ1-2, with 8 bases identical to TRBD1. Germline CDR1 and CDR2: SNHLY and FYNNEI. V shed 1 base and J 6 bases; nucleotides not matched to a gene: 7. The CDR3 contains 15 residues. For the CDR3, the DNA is TGTGCCAGCAGTGAAGGTGCATACAGGGGGAATGGCTACACCTTC. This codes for CASSEGAYRGNGYTF.

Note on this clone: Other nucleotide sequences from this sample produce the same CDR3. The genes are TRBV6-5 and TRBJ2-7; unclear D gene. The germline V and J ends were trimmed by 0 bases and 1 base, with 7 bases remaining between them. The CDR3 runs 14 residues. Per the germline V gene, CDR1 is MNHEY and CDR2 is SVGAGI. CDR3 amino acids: CASSYSGSSYEQYF. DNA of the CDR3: TGTGCCAGCAGTTACTCGGGCAGTTCCTACGAGCAGTACTTC.

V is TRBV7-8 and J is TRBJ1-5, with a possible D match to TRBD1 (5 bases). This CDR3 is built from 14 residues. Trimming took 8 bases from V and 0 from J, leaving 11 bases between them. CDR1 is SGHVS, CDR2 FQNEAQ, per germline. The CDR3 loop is CASGWGVSNQPQHF. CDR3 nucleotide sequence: TGTGCCAGCGGATGGGGGGTTAGCAATCAGCCCCAGCATTTT.

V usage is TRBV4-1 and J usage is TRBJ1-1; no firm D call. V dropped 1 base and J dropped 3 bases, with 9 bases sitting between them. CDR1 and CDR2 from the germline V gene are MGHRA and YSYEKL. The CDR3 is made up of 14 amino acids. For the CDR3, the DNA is TGCGCCAGCAGCCAAGGGTTCAGTCACACTGAAGCTTTCTTT. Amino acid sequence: CASSQGFSHTEAFF.

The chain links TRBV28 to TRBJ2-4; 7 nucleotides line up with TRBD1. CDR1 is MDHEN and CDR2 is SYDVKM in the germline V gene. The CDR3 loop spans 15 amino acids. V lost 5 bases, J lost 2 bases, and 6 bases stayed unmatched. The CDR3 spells CASSPTGETKNIQYF. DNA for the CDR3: TGTGCCAGCAGTCCTACAGGGGAGACCAAAAACATTCAGTACTTC.

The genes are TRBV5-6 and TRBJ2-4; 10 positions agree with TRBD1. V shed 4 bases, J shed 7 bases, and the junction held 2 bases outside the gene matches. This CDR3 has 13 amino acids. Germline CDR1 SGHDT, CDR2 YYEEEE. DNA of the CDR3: TGTGCCAGCAGCCTGGACAGGGGGAACATTCAGTACTTC. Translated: CASSLDRGNIQYF.

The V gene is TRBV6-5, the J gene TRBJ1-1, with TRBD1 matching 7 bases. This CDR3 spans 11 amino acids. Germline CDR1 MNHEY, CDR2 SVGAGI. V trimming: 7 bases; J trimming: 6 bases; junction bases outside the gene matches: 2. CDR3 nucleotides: TGTGCCAGCACCCAGGGGGCTGAAGCTTTCTTT. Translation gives CASTQGAEAFF.

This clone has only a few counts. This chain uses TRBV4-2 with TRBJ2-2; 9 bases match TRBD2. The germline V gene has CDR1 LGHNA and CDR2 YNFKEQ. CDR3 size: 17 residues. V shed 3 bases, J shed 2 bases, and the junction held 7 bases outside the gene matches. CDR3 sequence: CASSHTSGSINTGELFF. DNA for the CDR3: TGTGCCAGCAGCCACACTAGCGGGTCCATTAACACCGGGGAGCTGTTTTTT.

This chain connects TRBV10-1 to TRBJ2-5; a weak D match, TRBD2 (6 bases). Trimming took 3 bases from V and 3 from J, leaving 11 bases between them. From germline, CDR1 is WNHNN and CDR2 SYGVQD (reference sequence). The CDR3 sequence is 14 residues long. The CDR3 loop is CASSDLGEEETQYF. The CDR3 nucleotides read TGCGCCAGCAGTGATTTGGGGGAGGAAGAGACCCAGTACTTC.

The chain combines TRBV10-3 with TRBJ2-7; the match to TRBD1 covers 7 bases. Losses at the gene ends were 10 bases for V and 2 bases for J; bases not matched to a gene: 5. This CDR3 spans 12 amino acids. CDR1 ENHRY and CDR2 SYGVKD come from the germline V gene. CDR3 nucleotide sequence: TGTGCCACAGGGGGAGAAACCTACGAGCAGTACTTC. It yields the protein CATGGETYEQYF.

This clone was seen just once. CDR3 amino acids: CASSELTGQGIVETQYF. CDR3 nucleotide sequence: TGTGCCAGCAGTGAATTAACGGGACAGGGTATCGTGGAGACCCAGTACTTC. This sequence joins TRBV25-1 and TRBJ2-5, with 9 bases aligning to TRBD1. Per germline, CDR1 MGHDK and CDR2 SYGVNS. The junction had 11 bases not matched to a gene; V was cut back by 1 base and J by 5 bases. The CDR3 length is 17 residues.

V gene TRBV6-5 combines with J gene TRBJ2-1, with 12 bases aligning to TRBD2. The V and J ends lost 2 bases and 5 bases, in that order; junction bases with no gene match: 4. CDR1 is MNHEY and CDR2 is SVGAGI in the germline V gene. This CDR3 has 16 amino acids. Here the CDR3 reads CASSYPLAGGDNEQFF. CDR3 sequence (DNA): TGTGCCAGCAGTTACCCGCTAGCGGGAGGGGACAATGAGCAGTTCTTC.

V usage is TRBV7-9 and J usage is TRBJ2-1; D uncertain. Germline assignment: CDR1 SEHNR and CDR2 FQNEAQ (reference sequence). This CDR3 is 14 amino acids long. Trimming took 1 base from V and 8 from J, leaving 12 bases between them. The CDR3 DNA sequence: TGTGCCAGCAGCTTAGGGAGCCGGTACGATGAGCAGTTCTTC. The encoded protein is CASSLGSRYDEQFF.

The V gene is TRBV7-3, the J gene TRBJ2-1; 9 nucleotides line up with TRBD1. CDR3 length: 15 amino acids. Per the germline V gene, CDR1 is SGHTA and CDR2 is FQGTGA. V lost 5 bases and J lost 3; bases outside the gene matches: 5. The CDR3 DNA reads TGTGCCAGCAGCGAACCGGGACAGGGCTACAATGAGCAGTTCTTC. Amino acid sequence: CASSEPGQGYNEQFF.

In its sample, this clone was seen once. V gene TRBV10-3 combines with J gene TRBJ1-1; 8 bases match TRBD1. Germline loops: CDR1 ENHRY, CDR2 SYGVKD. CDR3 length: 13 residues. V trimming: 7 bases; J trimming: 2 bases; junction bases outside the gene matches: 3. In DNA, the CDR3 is TGTGCCATCATGGACAGGGATAACACTGAAGCTTTCTTT. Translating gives CAIMDRDNTEAFF.

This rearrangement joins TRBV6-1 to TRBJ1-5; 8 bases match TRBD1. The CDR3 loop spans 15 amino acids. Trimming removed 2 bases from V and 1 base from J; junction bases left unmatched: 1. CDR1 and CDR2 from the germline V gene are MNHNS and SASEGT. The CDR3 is CASSEQGASNQPQHF. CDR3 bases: TGTGCCAGCAGTGAACAGGGGGCGAGCAATCAGCCCCAGCATTTT.

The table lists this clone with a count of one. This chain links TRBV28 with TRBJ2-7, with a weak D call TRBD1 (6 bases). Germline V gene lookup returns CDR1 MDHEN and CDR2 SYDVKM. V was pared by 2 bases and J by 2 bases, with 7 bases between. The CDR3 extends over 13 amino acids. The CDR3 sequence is CASSLGQPYEQYF. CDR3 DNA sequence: TGTGCCAGCAGTTTAGGACAGCCCTACGAGCAGTACTTC.

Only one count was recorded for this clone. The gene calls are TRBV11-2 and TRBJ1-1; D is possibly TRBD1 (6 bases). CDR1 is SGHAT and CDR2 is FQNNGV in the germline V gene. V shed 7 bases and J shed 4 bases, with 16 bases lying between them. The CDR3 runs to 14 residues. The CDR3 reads CASTPTGRSTEAFF. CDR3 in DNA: TGTGCCAGCACCCCTACAGGGCGTAGCACTGAAGCTTTCTTT.

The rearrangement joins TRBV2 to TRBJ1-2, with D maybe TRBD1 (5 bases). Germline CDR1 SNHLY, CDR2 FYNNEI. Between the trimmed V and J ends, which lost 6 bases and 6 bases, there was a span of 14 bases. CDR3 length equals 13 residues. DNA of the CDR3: TGTGCCAGCAGCGTACAGGAAGGCCATGGCTACACCTTC. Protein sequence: CASSVQEGHGYTF.

The CDR3: CASRRGGTGNTIYF. The CDR3 nucleotides are TGTGCCTCTAGGCGGGGAGGGACTGGAAACACCATATATTTT. J is TRBJ1-3 and V is TRBV30; D is undetermined. The germline gives CDR1 GTSNPN, CDR2 SVGIG (reference sequence). The CDR3 totals 14 residues. V was shortened by 7 bases and J by 2 bases, with 15 bases between the two germline ends.

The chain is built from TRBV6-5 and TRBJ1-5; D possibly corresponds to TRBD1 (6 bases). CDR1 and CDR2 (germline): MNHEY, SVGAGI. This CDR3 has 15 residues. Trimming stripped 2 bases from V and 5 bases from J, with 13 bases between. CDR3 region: CASSYAGVSDQPQHF. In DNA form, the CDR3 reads TGTGCCAGCAGTTACGCAGGGGTTTCCGATCAGCCCCAGCATTTT.

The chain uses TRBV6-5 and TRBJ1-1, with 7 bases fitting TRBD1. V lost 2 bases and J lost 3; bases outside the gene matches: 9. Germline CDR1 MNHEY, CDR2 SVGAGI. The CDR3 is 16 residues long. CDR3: CASSYSHRGKDTEAFF. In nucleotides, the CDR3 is TGTGCCAGCAGTTACAGTCACAGGGGTAAGGACACTGAAGCTTTCTTT.

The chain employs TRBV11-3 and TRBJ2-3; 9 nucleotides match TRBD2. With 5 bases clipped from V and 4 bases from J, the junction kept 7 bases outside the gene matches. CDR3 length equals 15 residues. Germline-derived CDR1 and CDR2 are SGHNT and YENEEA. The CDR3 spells CASSLAGTSSDTQYF. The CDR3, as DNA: TGTGCCAGCAGCCTAGCCGGGACTAGCTCAGATACGCAGTATTTT.

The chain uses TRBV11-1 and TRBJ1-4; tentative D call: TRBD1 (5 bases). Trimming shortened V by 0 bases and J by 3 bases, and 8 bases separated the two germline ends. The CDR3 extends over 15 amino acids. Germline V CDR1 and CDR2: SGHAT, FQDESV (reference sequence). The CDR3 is CASSLARQPNEKLFF. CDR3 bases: TGTGCCAGCAGCTTAGCGCGACAGCCTAATGAAAAACTGTTTTTT.

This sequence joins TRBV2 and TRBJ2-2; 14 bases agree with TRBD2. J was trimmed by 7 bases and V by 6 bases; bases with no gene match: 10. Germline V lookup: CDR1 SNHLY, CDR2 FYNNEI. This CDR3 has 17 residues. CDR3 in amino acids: CASRGGTSGRRVGELFF. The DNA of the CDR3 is TGTGCCAGCAGAGGGGGGACTAGCGGGAGAAGGGTCGGGGAGCTGTTTTTT.